What follows are 6 T cell receptor beta chains derived from one specimen sequenced in a study of OX40 agonist ivuxolimab in advanced cancers. Clones were read by immunoSEQ multiplex PCR, and TCRdb kept only the in-frame ones, dropping some. Among around 64,000 clones listed, nearly 90% were seen once. Sequenced material: CD4+ or CD8+ T cells sorted from blood, taken in a trial of the OX40 agonist ivuxolimab. The receptor set was obtained from an adult with an advanced solid tumor such as melanoma, head and neck, liver or kidney cancer.

The V and J genes are TRBV7-9 and TRBJ1-1; D may be TRBD1 (5 bases). CDR1 and CDR2 (germline): SEHNR, FQNEAQ (reference sequence). This CDR3 spans 15 amino acids. Trimming removed 4 bases at V and 3 bases at J, with 15 bases between. CDR3 loop: CASSSSPRVDTEAFF. The CDR3 DNA reads as TGTGCCAGCAGCTCCTCCCCCAGGGTGGACACTGAAGCTTTCTTT.

The CDR3 spells CASSLGLAGVEQYF. For the CDR3, the DNA is TGTGCCAGCAGCTTAGGACTAGCGGGAGTTGAGCAGTACTTC. This sequence joins TRBV7-9 and TRBJ2-7; 12 nucleotides align to TRBD2. There are 14 residues in the CDR3. Germline V CDR1 and CDR2: SEHNR, FQNEAQ (reference sequence). Germline trimming cut 1 base from V and 7 bases from J; bases unmatched to any gene: 2.

The chain couples TRBV6-6 to TRBJ1-2; TRBD1 aligns across 7 bases. This CDR3 is 13 amino acids long. Germline V gene data show CDR1 as MNHNY and CDR2 as SVGAGI (reference sequence). V lost 7 bases, J lost 7 bases, and 9 bases stayed unmatched. The CDR3 here is CASTGEGAGGYTF. Here the CDR3 DNA reads TGTGCCAGCACGGGGGAGGGGGCGGGTGGCTACACCTTC.

The chain is built from TRBV5-1 and TRBJ2-1, with D perhaps matching TRBD1 (6 bases). Germline V lookup: CDR1 SGHRS, CDR2 YFSETQ. Deletions cut 4 bases from V and 8 bases from J, with 19 bases between. This CDR3 is 15 amino acids long. CDR3 protein: CASSRTDSFGDEQFF. CDR3 DNA sequence: TGCGCCAGCAGCAGGACAGACTCTTTTGGCGATGAGCAGTTCTTC.

The CDR3 spells CASSLNSGSSYEQYF. The CDR3 DNA is TGCGCCAGCAGCTTAAATAGCGGGAGCTCCTACGAGCAGTACTTC. The chain uses TRBV5-1 and TRBJ2-7; 9 nucleotides line up with TRBD2. The V and J ends lost 2 bases and 0 bases, in that order; junction bases with no gene match: 3. The length of the CDR3 is 15 residues. CDR1 and CDR2 from the germline V gene are SGHRS and YFSETQ. Looking up the rest from reference TRBV5-1 and TRBJ2-7 gives the full variable domain: KAGVTQTPRYLIKTRGQQVTLSCSPISGHRSVSWYQQTPGQGLQFLFEYFSETQRNKGNFPGRFSGRQFSNSRSEMNVSTLELGDSALYLCASSLNSGSSYEQYFGPGTRLTVT.

The chain couples TRBV5-8 to TRBJ2-5; weak D call: TRBD1 (5 bases). With 1 base removed from V and 1 base from J, the gap between germline ends came to 14 bases. This CDR3 region has 16 residues. The V gene's germline CDR1 is SGHTS and CDR2 YDEGEE. The CDR3 reads CASSLWGGAIQETQYF. CDR3 DNA sequence: TGTGCCAGCAGCTTGTGGGGTGGGGCAATCCAAGAGACCCAGTACTTC.